This TCR beta chain was identified in a study of shared clonotypes between healthy human individuals. General observations from the study: Non-shared clonotypes displayed generation probabilities falling below those of clonotypes present in all four donors. Compared with memory subsets, naive subsets generally had larger estimated richness.

On this clone: What it binds is unknown.

The data were produced by immunoSEQ multiplex PCR, yet TCRdb's version contains in-frame clones alone and is incomplete. Of roughly 2,500,000 clones in the sample, 93% were seen once. Losses at the gene ends were 4 bases for V and 8 bases for J; bases not matched to a gene: 4. Germline V gene data show CDR1 as SGHNT and CDR2 as YYREEE (reference sequence). The CDR3 has 12 residues. The TCR originated in a man aged 18 to 30 in good health. Some clones in this sample may be carry-over from other donors' samples. The chain has TRBV5-4 and TRBJ1-2, with 8 bases lining up with TRBD1. The sample consisted of naive CD4+ T cells from PBMCs. Subset noted: CD45RA+ positively selected. The CDR3 DNA reads TGTGCCAGCAGCACGGGACAGGCCGGCTACACCTTC. As protein: CASSTGQAGYTF. Full variable domain (missing parts from reference TRBV5-4 and TRBJ1-2): ETGVTQSPTHLIKTRGQQVTLRCSSQSGHNTVSWYQQALGQGPQFIFQYYREEENGRGNFPPRFSGLQFPNYSSELNVNALELDDSALYLCASSTGQAGYTFGSGTRLTVV.